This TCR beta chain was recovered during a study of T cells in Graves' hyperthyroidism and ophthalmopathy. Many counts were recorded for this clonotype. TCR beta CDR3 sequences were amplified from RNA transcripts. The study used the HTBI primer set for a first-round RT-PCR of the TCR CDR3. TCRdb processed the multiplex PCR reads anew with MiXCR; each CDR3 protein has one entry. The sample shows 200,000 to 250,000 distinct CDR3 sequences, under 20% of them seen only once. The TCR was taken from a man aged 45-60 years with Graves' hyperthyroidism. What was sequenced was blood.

DNA of the CDR3: TGTGCCAGCAGTCCCGGGTCGGCTCCGAATGAAAAACTGTTTTTT. The encoded protein is CASSPGSAPNEKLFF. J is TRBJ1-4 and V is TRBV28; D unresolved. The CDR3 contains 15 residues. V was clipped by 5 bases and J by 5 bases, with 15 bases between them. The germline gives CDR1 MDHEN, CDR2 SYDVKM.